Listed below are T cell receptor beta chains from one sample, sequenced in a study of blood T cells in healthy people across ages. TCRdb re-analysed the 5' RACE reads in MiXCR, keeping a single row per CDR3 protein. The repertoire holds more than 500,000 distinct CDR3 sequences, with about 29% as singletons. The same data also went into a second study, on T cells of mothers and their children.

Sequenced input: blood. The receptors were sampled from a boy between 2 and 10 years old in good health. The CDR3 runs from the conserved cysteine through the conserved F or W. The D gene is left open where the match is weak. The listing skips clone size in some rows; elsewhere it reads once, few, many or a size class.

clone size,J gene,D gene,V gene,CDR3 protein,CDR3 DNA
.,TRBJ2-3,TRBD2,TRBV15,CATSWGGDAQYF,TGTGCCACCAGCTGGGGGGGAGATGCGCAGTATTTT
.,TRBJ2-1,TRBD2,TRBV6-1,CASSEAGGSNNEQFF,TGTGCCAGCAGTGAAGCGGGCGGGAGTAATAATGAGCAGTTCTTC
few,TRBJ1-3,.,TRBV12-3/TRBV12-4,CAAGVGGPGNTIYF,TGTGCCGCTGGGGTAGGGGGGCCCGGAAACACCATATATTTT
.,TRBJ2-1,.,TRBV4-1,CASSPRTGAPGEQFF,TGCGCCAGCAGCCCTAGGACCGGGGCGCCTGGAGAGCAGTTCTTC
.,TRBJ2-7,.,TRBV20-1,CSASDSYEQYF,TGCAGTGCTAGCGACAGCTACGAGCAGTACTTC
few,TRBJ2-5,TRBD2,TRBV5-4,CASNLAGAPGETQYF,TGTGCCAGCAACTTAGCGGGAGCCCCCGGAGAGACCCAGTACTTC
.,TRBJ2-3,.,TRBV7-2,CASSLVPGSSTDTQYF,TGTGCCAGCAGCTTAGTGCCAGGCAGTTCCACAGATACGCAGTATTTT
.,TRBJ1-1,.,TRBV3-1,CASSPSVLNTEAFF,TGTGCCAGCTCACCTTCCGTGTTGAACACTGAAGCTTTCTTT
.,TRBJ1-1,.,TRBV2,CATRGNTEAFF,TGTGCCACGAGGGGGAACACTGAAGCTTTCTTT
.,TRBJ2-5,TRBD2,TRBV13,CASSPQTSGGAKTQYF,TGTGCCAGCAGCCCCCAGACTAGCGGGGGGGCGAAGACCCAGTACTTC
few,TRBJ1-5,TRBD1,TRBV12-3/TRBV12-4,CASTKTGASNQPQHF,TGTGCCAGCACCAAGACAGGGGCGAGCAATCAGCCCCAGCATTTT
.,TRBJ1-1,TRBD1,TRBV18,CASSPTEDRGEAFF,TGTGCCAGCTCACCAACCGAGGACAGGGGTGAAGCTTTCTTT
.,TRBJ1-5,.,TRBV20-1,CSARVRGVAASNQPQHF,TGCAGTGCTAGAGTGAGGGGTGTCGCGGCTAGCAATCAGCCCCAGCATTTT
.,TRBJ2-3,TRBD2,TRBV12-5,CASGLAGRAPDTQYF,TGTGCTAGTGGTTTGGCAGGGAGGGCTCCAGATACGCAGTATTTT
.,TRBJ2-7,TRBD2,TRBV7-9,CASSLPTSGDEQYF,TGTGCCAGCAGCCTACCGACTAGCGGGGACGAGCAGTACTTC
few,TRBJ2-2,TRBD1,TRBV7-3,CASREQGAAGTGELFF,TGTGCCAGCAGAGAACAGGGGGCGGCGGGAACCGGGGAGCTGTTTTTT